This T cell receptor beta chain was found in a study of shared clonotypes between healthy human individuals. Study details: For every donor, three CD4 naive, three CD4 memory, two CD8 naive and one CD8 memory plates were used. Study outcomes and limitations: Clonotypes which were not shared had lower generation probabilities than clonotypes that all four donors shared.

This CDR3 contains 13 residues. Trimming at V came to 4 bases and at J to 3 bases, leaving 2 bases not matched to a gene. Germline V CDR1 and CDR2: LNHDA, SQIVND (reference sequence). Note on this clone: As yet, its antigen is unknown.

The data were produced by immunoSEQ multiplex PCR, yet TCRdb's version contains in-frame clones alone and is incomplete. The sample records under 600,000 clones, about 96% being singletons. Sample: naive CD4+ T cells sorted from blood. Described subset: CD45RA+ positively selected. This chain links TRBV19 with TRBJ1-2; 7 bases are shared with TRBD1. The receptor comes from a woman aged 25-40 years in good health. CDR3 protein: CASSSGQDYGYTF. The CDR3, as DNA: TGTGCCAGTAGTAGTGGACAGGACTATGGCTACACCTTC.